The clone carrying this TCR beta chain was seen a few times. Antigen unknown. The sample originates from a study of cytomegalovirus exposure and HLA in healthy donors. Study results and caveats: In an earlier analysis, productive rearrangement rates for most beta V segments clustered near 87% or 30%. Published work reported that the classifier diagnosed cytomegalovirus status with high specificity and sensitivity.

Trimming removed 2 bases from V and 3 bases from J, with 11 bases in between. The CDR3 consists of 16 residues. Germline CDR1 reads LGHNA; CDR2 reads YSLEER. Primers included in the PCR were 60 Vbeta and 13 Jbeta primers. The repertoire was sequenced with immunoSEQ multiplex PCR; TCRdb's copy has only in-frame clones and lacks some. The sample includes some 200,000 clones, around 80% seen only once; the top ten take about 16%. The chain joins TRBV4-3 to TRBJ2-6, with D maybe TRBD1 (5 bases). This TCR derives from a man aged 35 to 55 in good health and CMV-seronegative. Sequencing used PBMCs. CDR3 loop: CASSQWKGHGANVLTF. The CDR3 DNA follows: TGCGCCAGCAGCCAATGGAAGGGGCATGGGGCCAACGTCCTGACTTTC.